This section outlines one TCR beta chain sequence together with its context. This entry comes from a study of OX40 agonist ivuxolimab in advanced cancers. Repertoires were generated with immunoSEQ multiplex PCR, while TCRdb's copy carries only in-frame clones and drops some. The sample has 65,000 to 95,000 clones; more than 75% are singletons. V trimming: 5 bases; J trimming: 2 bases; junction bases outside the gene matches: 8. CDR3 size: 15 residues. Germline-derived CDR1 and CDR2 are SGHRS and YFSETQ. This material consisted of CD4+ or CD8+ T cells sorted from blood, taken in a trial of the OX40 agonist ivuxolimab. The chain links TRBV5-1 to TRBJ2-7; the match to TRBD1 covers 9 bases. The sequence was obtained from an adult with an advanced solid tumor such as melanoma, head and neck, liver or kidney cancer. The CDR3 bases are TGCGCCAGCAGTCCTACCGGGACAGGGACCTACGAGCAGTACTTC. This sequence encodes CASSPTGTGTYEQYF.